The sequence of this T cell receptor (beta chain) was determined in a study of control samples from healthy donors and cancer patients. Some clones are missing from TCRdb's copy, which holds only in-frame ones; the method was immunoSEQ multiplex PCR. The table lists 80,000 or so clones, approximately 92% of them singletons. Sample: blood. This receptor was taken from a woman aged 55-69 years in good health.

The CDR3, as DNA: TGTGCCATCAGTGAGTCAGAGGGACAGGGCGGGAACTATGGCTACACCTTC. The encoded protein is CAISESEGQGGNYGYTF. The V gene is TRBV10-3, the J gene TRBJ1-2; TRBD1 matches at 9 bases. There are 17 residues in the CDR3. V gave up 0 bases and J gave up 2 bases; unmatched junction bases: 7. Looked up from germline, CDR1 is ENHRY and CDR2 is SYGVKD.